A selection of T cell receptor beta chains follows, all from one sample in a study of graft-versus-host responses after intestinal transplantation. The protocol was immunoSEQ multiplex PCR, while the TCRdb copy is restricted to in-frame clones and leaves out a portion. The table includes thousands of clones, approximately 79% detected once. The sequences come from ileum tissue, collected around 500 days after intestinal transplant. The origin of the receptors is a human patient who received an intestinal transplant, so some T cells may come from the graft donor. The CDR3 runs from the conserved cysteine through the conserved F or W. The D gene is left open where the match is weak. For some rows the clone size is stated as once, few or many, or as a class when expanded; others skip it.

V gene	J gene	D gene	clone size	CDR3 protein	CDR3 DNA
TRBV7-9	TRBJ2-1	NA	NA	CASSLANEQFF	TGTGCCAGCAGCTTAGCCAATGAGCAGTTCTTC
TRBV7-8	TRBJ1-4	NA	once	CASRGGGTNEKLFF	TGTGCCAGCAGGGGAGGGGGAACTAATGAAAAACTGTTTTTT
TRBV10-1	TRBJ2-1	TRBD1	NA	CASKGQGENEQFF	TGCGCCAGTAAGGGACAGGGGGAAAATGAGCAGTTCTTC
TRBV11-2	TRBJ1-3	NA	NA	CASSPRVYGNTIYF	TGTGCCAGCAGCCCCAGGGTTTACGGAAACACCATATATTTT
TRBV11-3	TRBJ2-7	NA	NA	CASSLDVYEQYF	TGTGCCAGCAGCTTAGATGTCTACGAGCAGTACTTC
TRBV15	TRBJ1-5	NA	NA	CATSSQGSSAPQHF	TGTGCCACCAGCAGTCAGGGGTCATCCGCACCCCAGCATTTT
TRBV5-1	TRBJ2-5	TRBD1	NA	CASSRDRVMETQYF	TGCGCCAGCAGTCGGGACAGGGTGATGGAGACCCAGTACTTC
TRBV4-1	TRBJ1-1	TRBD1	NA	CASSQSRRDRGSTEAFF	TGCGCCAGCAGCCAGAGCCGCAGGGACAGGGGATCCACTGAAGCTTTCTTT
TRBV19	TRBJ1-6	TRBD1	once	CASSVRQGGTSPLHF	TGTGCCAGTAGTGTCCGTCAAGGGGGCACTTCACCCCTCCACTTT
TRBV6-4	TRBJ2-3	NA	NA	CASSDDGVTDTQYF	TGTGCCAGCAGTGACGATGGAGTAACAGATACGCAGTATTTT
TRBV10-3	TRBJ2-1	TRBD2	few	CAFGTSGNNEQFF	TGTGCCTTCGGGACTAGCGGTAACAATGAGCAGTTCTTC
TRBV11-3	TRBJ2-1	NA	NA	CASSLLGPGRSRDEQFF	TGTGCCAGCAGCTTATTGGGCCCGGGACGAAGCAGAGATGAGCAGTTCTTC
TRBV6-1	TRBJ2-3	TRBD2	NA	CASSFSGGSTDTQYF	TGTGCCAGCAGTTTTAGCGGGGGAAGCACAGATACGCAGTATTTT
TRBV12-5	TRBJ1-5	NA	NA	CASGLRGGQPQHF	TGTGCTAGTGGTTTGAGGGGGGGTCAGCCCCAGCATTTT
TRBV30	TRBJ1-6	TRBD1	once	CAWTRTGTYNSPLHF	TGTGCCTGGACCCGGACAGGGACTTATAATTCACCCCTCCACTTT
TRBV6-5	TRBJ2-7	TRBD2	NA	CASSYLPAGAAYEQYF	TGTGCCAGCAGTTACTTGCCAGCGGGGGCCGCCTACGAGCAGTACTTC
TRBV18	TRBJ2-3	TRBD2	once	CASSQGTSGSTDTQYF	TGTGCCAGCTCACAAGGGACTAGCGGGAGCACAGATACGCAGTATTTT
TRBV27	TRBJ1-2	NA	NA	CASSDRGGNYGYTF	TGTGCCAGCAGTGACCGAGGTGGTAACTATGGCTACACCTTC
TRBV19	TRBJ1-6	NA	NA	CASSLRGIGNSPLHF	TGTGCCAGTAGCCTCAGGGGTATAGGGAATTCACCCCTCCACTTT
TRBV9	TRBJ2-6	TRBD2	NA	CASSDDPGSGGAGANVLTF	TGTGCCAGCAGCGACGACCCGGGGAGTGGGGGGGCTGGGGCCAACGTCCTGACTTTC
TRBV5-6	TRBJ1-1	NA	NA	CASSPKRMNMNTEAFF	TGTGCCAGCAGCCCCAAAAGGATGAATATGAACACTGAAGCTTTCTTT
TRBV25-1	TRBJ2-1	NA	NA	CASSDYGVGGEQFF	TGTGCCAGCAGTGATTATGGGGTCGGAGGAGAGCAGTTCTTC
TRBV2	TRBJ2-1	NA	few	CASRADLYNEQFF	TGTGCCAGCAGAGCAGACCTCTACAATGAGCAGTTCTTC
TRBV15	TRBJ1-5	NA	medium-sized	CATSRDLQPQHF	TGTGCCACCAGCAGAGACCTTCAGCCCCAGCATTTT
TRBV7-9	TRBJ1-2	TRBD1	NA	CASRRQGFGYTF	TGTGCCAGCAGAAGACAGGGGTTTGGCTACACCTTC
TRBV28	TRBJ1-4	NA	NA	CASIHRHGWWRTNEKLFF	TGTGCCAGCATCCATAGACATGGTTGGTGGAGAACTAATGAAAAACTGTTTTTT
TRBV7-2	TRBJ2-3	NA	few	CASSNRAARADTQYF	TGTGCCAGCAGCAACCGGGCAGCCCGGGCAGATACGCAGTATTTT
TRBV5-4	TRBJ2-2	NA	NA	CASSFGSYGNTGELFF	TGTGCCAGCAGCTTCGGGAGTTACGGGAACACCGGGGAGCTGTTTTTT
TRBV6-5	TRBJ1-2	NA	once	CASSTLEYGYTF	TGTGCCAGCAGCACCCTAGAGTATGGCTACACCTTC
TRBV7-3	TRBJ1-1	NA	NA	CASRHTPETEAFF	TGTGCCAGCAGACACACGCCGGAAACTGAAGCTTTCTTT
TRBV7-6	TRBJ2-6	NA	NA	CASSLVLGTAPGANVLTF	TGTGCCAGCAGCTTAGTTTTGGGGACTGCTCCTGGGGCCAACGTCCTGACTTTC
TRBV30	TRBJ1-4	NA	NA	CAWSPFLVTNEKLFF	TGTGCCTGGAGCCCTTTTCTGGTCACTAATGAAAAACTGTTTTTT
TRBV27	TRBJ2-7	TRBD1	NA	CASSPGTGGFYEQYF	TGTGCCAGCAGTCCGGGGACAGGCGGGTTCTACGAGCAGTACTTC
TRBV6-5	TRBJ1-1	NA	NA	CASRGHYSEAFF	TGTGCCAGCAGGGGACATTATTCTGAAGCTTTCTTT
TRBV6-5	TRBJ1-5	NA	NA	CASRKPDSNQPQHF	TGTGCCAGCAGGAAACCCGATAGCAATCAGCCCCAGCATTTT
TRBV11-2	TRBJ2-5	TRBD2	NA	CASSAGLAGGGGTQYF	TGTGCCAGCAGCGCGGGACTAGCGGGAGGAGGGGGGACCCAGTACTTC
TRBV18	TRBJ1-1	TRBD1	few	CASSPKLQGPEAFF	TGTGCCAGCTCACCGAAATTACAGGGGCCTGAAGCTTTCTTT
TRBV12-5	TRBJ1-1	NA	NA	CASGHFRSGVTEAFF	TGTGCTAGTGGCCATTTCAGAAGCGGTGTCACTGAAGCTTTCTTT
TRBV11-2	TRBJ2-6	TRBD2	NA	CASTDLLGGVSGANVLTF	TGTGCCAGCACCGACCTGTTGGGGGGGGTTTCCGGGGCCAACGTCCTGACTTTC
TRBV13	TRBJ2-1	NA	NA	CASSYSLRRNNEQFF	TGTGCCAGCAGTTACTCCTTACGAAGGAACAATGAGCAGTTCTTC
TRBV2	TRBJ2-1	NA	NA	CASSESHNEQFF	TGTGCCAGCAGTGAGAGCCACAATGAGCAGTTCTTC
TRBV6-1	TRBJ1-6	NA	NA	CASTGSSYNSPLHF	TGTGCCAGTACAGGGAGCTCCTATAATTCACCCCTCCACTTT
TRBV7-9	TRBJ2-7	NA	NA	CASSNLGPDSYEQYF	TGTGCCAGCAGCAACCTGGGACCCGACTCTTACGAGCAGTACTTC
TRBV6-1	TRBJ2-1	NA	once	CASSEALRGFVTGRNEQFF	TGTGCCAGCAGTGAAGCGCTTCGGGGCTTCGTTACAGGGCGCAATGAGCAGTTCTTC
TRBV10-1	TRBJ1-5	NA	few	CARGEGNQPQHF	TGCGCCCGGGGTGAAGGAAATCAGCCCCAGCATTTT
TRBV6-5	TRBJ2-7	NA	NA	CASVTVYEQYF	TGTGCCAGCGTTACGGTTTACGAGCAGTACTTC
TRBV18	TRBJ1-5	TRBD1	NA	CASSPSLDRGHQPQHF	TGTGCCAGCTCACCATCCCTCGACAGGGGTCATCAGCCCCAGCATTTT
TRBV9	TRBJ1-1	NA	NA	CASSARGVNTEAFF	TGTGCCAGCAGCGCTAGGGGGGTTAACACTGAAGCTTTCTTT
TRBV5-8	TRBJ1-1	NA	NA	CASTPGGGHTEAFF	TGTGCCAGCACCCCGGGGGGAGGACACACTGAAGCTTTCTTT
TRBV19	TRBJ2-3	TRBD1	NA	CASSTDRGGGTDTQYF	TGTGCCAGTAGTACTGACAGGGGAGGAGGCACAGATACGCAGTATTTT
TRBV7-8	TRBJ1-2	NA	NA	CASSLDAVEGYTF	TGTGCCAGCAGCTTGGACGCCGTAGAGGGCTACACCTTC
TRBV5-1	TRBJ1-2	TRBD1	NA	CAPSAPGTGGGSDYGYTF	TGCGCCCCCAGCGCTCCCGGGACAGGGGGGGGATCGGACTATGGCTACACCTTC
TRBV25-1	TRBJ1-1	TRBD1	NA	CASSKTGTTFF	TGTGCCAGCAGCAAGACAGGGACGACTTTCTTT
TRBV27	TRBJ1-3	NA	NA	CASSLWIGYHTIYF	TGTGCCAGCAGTTTATGGATAGGTTACCACACCATATATTTT
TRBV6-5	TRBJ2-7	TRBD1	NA	CASRLGQGAYEQYF	TGTGCCAGCAGACTGGGACAGGGGGCGTATGAGCAGTACTTC
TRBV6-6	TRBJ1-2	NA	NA	CASSYSGVGAEGYTF	TGTGCCAGCAGTTATTCAGGGGTCGGGGCTGAAGGCTACACCTTC
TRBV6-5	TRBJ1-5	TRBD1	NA	CASRDSLISQHF	TGTGCCAGCCGGGACAGCCTTATATCCCAGCATTTT
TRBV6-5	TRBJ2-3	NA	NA	CASSDPDSADTQYF	TGTGCCAGCAGTGATCCGGACAGTGCAGATACGCAGTATTTT
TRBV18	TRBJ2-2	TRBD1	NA	CASIGQGDTGELFF	TGTGCCAGCATTGGACAGGGCGACACCGGGGAGCTGTTTTTT